This paragraph covers one TCR beta chain sequence. What it recognizes is unknown. Samples came from axillary lymph nodes draining the breast cancer. The data originate from a study of breast tumors, draining lymph nodes, adjacent tissues. The study, taken as a whole, reports: Tumor repertoires ranked between lymph nodes and nontumor tissue in diversity, with V and J gene preferences. Data fit most tumor T cells coming from lymph node, expanding in tumor. Tumor T cell lymph node origin was a supported hypothesis, not proven. Luminal-like breast cancer showed significantly greater tumor-nontumor repertoire similarity than basal-like breast cancer did.

Using its own MiXCR run on the multiplex PCR reads, TCRdb lists one record per CDR3 protein. The sample has about 200,000 distinct CDR3 sequences; roughly 31% are singletons. The CDR3 is 13 residues long. Germline-derived CDR1 and CDR2 are MNHEY and SMNVEV (reference sequence). V gave up 2 bases and J gave up 9 bases; unmatched junction bases: 4. The sequencing input was axillary lymph node tissue. The chain recombines TRBV27 with TRBJ2-1, with 7 bases that match TRBD1. The clonotype was recovered from a female donor with breast cancer. Some clones in this sample may be carry-over from other donors' samples. CDR3 in amino acids: CASSLDRDAEQFF. CDR3 nucleotides: TGTGCCAGCAGTTTAGACAGGGATGCTGAGCAGTTCTTC.